The clone carrying this TCR beta chain was recorded a few times. Its antigen is unidentified. The data were obtained in a study of cytomegalovirus exposure and HLA in healthy donors. About the study: HLA-typed donors contributed some 77 million unique TCRs, which were held in an early data release. Study findings and constraints: Solely CMV serostatus was available to characterize immune exposure. HLA-A and HLA-B allele assignments for most subjects were reportedly predicted accurately using TCR beta sequences. Confirmation was obtained in vitro that three CMV-associated chains are specific for CMV antigens.

The PCR employed 60 Vbeta primers together with 13 Jbeta primers. Generated by immunoSEQ multiplex PCR, the TCRdb table keeps only in-frame clones and is missing some. There are approximately 150,000 clones in the sample; approximately 80% occur only once, and more than 9.5% lies in the top ten. The CDR3 spans 14 residues. Germline CDR1 reads SGHDT; CDR2 reads YYEEEE. V was clipped by 2 bases and J by 2 bases, with 11 bases between them. V usage is TRBV5-6 and J usage is TRBJ2-7; D is ambiguous. Sequenced material: PBMCs. The receptor was isolated from a young man in good health and CMV-seropositive. Here the CDR3 DNA reads TGTGCCAGCAGCTTCTGGCAGAATACCTACGAGCAGTACTTC. Translated: CASSFWQNTYEQYF.